This is a list of T cell receptor beta chains from one sample in a study of memory CD4+ T cells and cytomegalovirus serostatus. Only in-frame clones appear in the TCRdb table, and some are missing; sequencing was by immunoSEQ multiplex PCR. The table has about 38,000 clones, less than 80% seen once. The specimen sequenced was memory CD4+ T cells from blood. The receptors were sampled from an adult in good health and CMV-seropositive. Each CDR3 is given with its conserved first and last residue.

TRBV7-2 | CASSFQLGDTGELFF
TRBV2 | CASRGGRYEQYF
TRBV19 | CASSRQGARAGELFF
TRBV28 | CASSFSYRGRHEKLFF
TRBV4-3 | CASSRADSRTDTQYF
TRBV5-6 | CASSFGGGEQFF
TRBV6-5 | CASSYSFLGNEQFF
TRBV6-5 | CASSRALGGGATQYF
TRBV5-1 | CASSGPGTLSYEQYF
TRBV7-6 | CASSKTGNQPQHF
TRBV29-1 | CSAGDRGF
TRBV7-8 | CASSDRTAGADTQYF
TRBV6-5 | CASSPPGSLYGYTF
TRBV2 | CASSLNQPQHF
TRBV11-2 | CASSLAGAGELFF
TRBV7-3 | CASSPRGGAKEQFF
TRBV19 | CASSIEGVTYNEQFF
TRBV19 | CASSIQMLNTEAFF
TRBV6-6 | CASSQTGEGGYTF
TRBV23-1 | CASSQREEGETQYF
TRBV7-3 | CASSLGPWDEQFF
TRBV7-9 | CASSSRTGAYTGELFF
TRBV19 | CASNEGGIQPQHF
TRBV7-3 | CASSLIQGGEQFF
TRBV29-1 | CSVVSGTGELFF
TRBV7-9 | CASSLVWVSNQPQHF
TRBV2 | CASRGNSYEQYF
TRBV10-1 | CASSSDRVESYEQYF
TRBV7-2 | CASSPGTANYGYTF
TRBV7-8 | CASSSKAGTGAYEQYF
TRBV6-1 | CASSSQGFGTEAFF
TRBV29-1 | CSVVVQYQETQYF
TRBV5-5 | CASSLGASNYGYTF
TRBV7-2 | CASSSGGRVEQEQYF
TRBV4-2 | CASSHSGTSGGEELFF
TRBV6-6 | CASSYESSGNTIYF
TRBV5-1 | CASSLAVAGGQETQYF
TRBV7-2 | CASSSGNRNTEAFF
TRBV19 | CASSINRDSGEQYF
TRBV4-1 | CASSRGLASTDTQYF
TRBV2 | CASSEQVSTDTQYF
TRBV4-2 | CASSPEGLQSYEQYF
TRBV7-9 | CASRRGLAGADTQYF
TRBV27 | CASGTSGSGEQYF
TRBV9 | CASSPRQQLYNEQFF
TRBV5-1 | CASREDLAGPYEQYF
TRBV2 | CASRWTGVEKLFF
TRBV5-4 | CASSFGVYTQYF
TRBV2 | CASSPGLTTQYF